Below, 10 T cell receptor beta chains from the same sample are listed, as sequenced in a study of blood T cell repertoires in COVID-19 (dated by TCRdb to the early 2020s). Libraries were constructed by the immunoSEQ multiplex PCR assay. TCRdb holds this immuneACCESS table with in-frame rearrangements only. Some clones are missing; in checked studies, unresolved V genes explain under half, and the rest has no known cause. Recorded for this sample are about 300,000 clones; around nine tenths of them occurred a single time. The ten largest clonotypes hold 1.3% of the sample. The sample consisted of peripheral blood. These receptors all come from a man in his 70s with acute or convalescent COVID-19.

This chain links TRBV6-2 or TRBV6-3 with TRBJ1-4, with D tentatively TRBD1 (5 bases). This CDR3 is 16 amino acids long. Germline V gene data show CDR1 as MNHEY and CDR2 as SVGEGT. Between the trimmed V and J ends, which lost 1 base and 5 bases, there was a span of 14 bases. DNA for the CDR3: TGTGCCAGCAGTTACTATCGACAGTTTGGAAATGAAAAACTGTTTTTT. It yields the protein CASSYYRQFGNEKLFF.

V is TRBV6-5 and J is TRBJ2-7, with D possibly TRBD2 on 7 matching bases. V lost 6 bases to trimming and J lost 4 bases, with 16 bases between them. This CDR3 comprises 14 residues. Germline V gives CDR1 MNHEY, CDR2 SVGAGI. The DNA of the CDR3 is TGTGCCAGCAGGACCGGGGGGCCCCCTTACGAGCAGTACTTC. Its translation: CASRTGGPPYEQYF.

V gene TRBV5-4 combines with J gene TRBJ2-5; TRBD2 matches at 7 bases. The germline V gene has CDR1 SGHNT and CDR2 YYREEE (reference sequence). The CDR3 extends over 14 amino acids. CDR3 DNA sequence: TGTGCTACAGTGGGGGGAGGGCCCCTTAAGACCCAGTACTTC. This translates into CATVGGGPLKTQYF. The full variable domain, completed using reference TRBV5-4 and TRBJ2-5, is ETGVTQSPTHLIKTRGQQVTLRCSSQSGHNTVSWYQQALGQGPQFIFQYYREEENGRGNFPPRFSGLQFPNYSSELNVNALELDDSALYLCATVGGGPLKTQYFGPGTRLLVL.

CDR3 in amino acids: CASSAGTAANTGELFF. The CDR3 coding sequence is TGTGCCAGCAGCGCCGGGACAGCAGCGAACACCGGGGAGCTGTTTTTT. This chain uses TRBV9 with TRBJ2-2, with 7 bases fitting TRBD1. The CDR3 has 16 residues. Trimming at V came to 3 bases and at J to 0 bases, leaving 5 bases not matched to a gene. Per the germline V gene, CDR1 is SGDLS and CDR2 is YYNGEE.

The chain combines TRBV4-1 with TRBJ2-3, with D tentatively TRBD1 (6 bases). The CDR3 is made up of 15 amino acids. The V end was cut by 0 bases, the J end by 4 bases, with 11 bases between. CDR1 is MGHRA and CDR2 is YSYEKL in the germline V gene. CDR3 sequence (DNA): TGCGCCAGCAGCCAAGATCGGTCAGGGGCAGATACGCAGTATTTT. Amino acids: CASSQDRSGADTQYF.

This clone was counted a single time. The genes are TRBV7-2 and TRBJ1-5, with a weak D call TRBD1 (6 bases). From germline, CDR1 is SGHTA and CDR2 FQGNSA. This CDR3 spans 16 amino acids. Trimming shortened V by 1 base and J by 1 base, and 11 bases separated the two germline ends. The CDR3 reads CASSLVATGSNQPQHF. DNA of the CDR3: TGTGCCAGCAGCTTAGTGGCGACAGGAAGCAATCAGCCCCAGCATTTT.

The chain combines TRBV28 with TRBJ2-7, with 11 positions matching TRBD1. Per the germline V gene, CDR1 is MDHEN and CDR2 is SYDVKM. V trimming: 10 bases; J trimming: 6 bases; junction bases outside the gene matches: 5. The CDR3 length is 12 residues. The CDR3 spells CAIGTGGTEQYF. CDR3 sequence (DNA): TGTGCCATCGGGACAGGGGGGACCGAGCAGTACTTC.

The chain joins TRBV7-3 to TRBJ2-1; 10 bases are shared with TRBD2. Germline V gene sequence: CDR1 SGHTA, CDR2 FQGTGA. This CDR3 comprises 17 residues. V gave up 0 bases and J gave up 5 bases; unmatched junction bases: 7. The chain's CDR3 is CASSLTGLAGANNEQFF. The CDR3 DNA sequence: TGTGCCAGCAGCTTAACGGGTCTAGCGGGGGCTAACAATGAGCAGTTCTTC.

The gene calls are TRBV11-2 and TRBJ1-1; no clear D gene. V was trimmed by 0 bases and J by 6 bases, leaving 11 bases between them. The CDR3 runs 14 residues. Germline V lookup: CDR1 SGHAT, CDR2 FQNNGV. In DNA form, the CDR3 reads TGTGCCAGCAGCTTAGATCTGTGGGCTCCTGAAGCTTTCTTT. As protein: CASSLDLWAPEAFF. Using reference TRBV11-2 and TRBJ1-1 for the parts outside the CDR3, the full variable domain is EAGVAQSPRYKIIEKRQSVAFWCNPISGHATLYWYQQILGQGPKLLIQFQNNGVVDDSQLPKDRFSAERLKGVDSTLKIQPAKLEDSAVYLCASSLDLWAPEAFFGQGTRLTVV.

This chain connects TRBV3-1 (or the pseudogene TRBV3-2) to TRBJ2-2; D gene ambiguous. Germline V gives CDR1 LGHDT, CDR2 YNNKEL (reference sequence). This CDR3 is built from 15 residues. Trimming removed 4 bases at V and 4 bases at J, with 13 bases between. The CDR3 region has the DNA TGTGCCAGCAGCCCGACTGCCCCGGGCACCGGGGAGCTGTTTTTT. It translates to CASSPTAPGTGELFF.